Below, 26 T cell receptor beta chains from the same sample are listed, as sequenced in a study of cytomegalovirus exposure and HLA in healthy donors (dated by TCRdb to 2015 to 2018). Libraries were constructed by the immunoSEQ multiplex PCR assay. For the multiplex PCR, a mixture combining 60 forward primers for TCR Vbeta segments and 13 reverse primers for TCR Jbeta segments was used. TCRdb re-hosts the immuneACCESS table, in-frame sequences only. Its copies lack some clones; in the studies checked, an unresolved V gene accounts for under half of them, and the cause for the rest is not known. The table kept for this sample lists 140,000 to 150,000 clones. The leading ten clones occupy 0.75% to 1% of the sample. Sequencing was carried out using PBMCs. These receptors were obtained from a male donor in good health and CMV-seronegative.

The chain has TRBV2 and TRBJ2-3; tentatively, D is TRBD2 (5 bases). The CDR3 extends over 12 amino acids. The V end was cut by 10 bases, the J end by 1 base, with 9 bases between. CDR1 and CDR2 (germline): SNHLY, FYNNEI. Here the CDR3 reads CATTGGTDTQYF. CDR3 DNA: TGTGCCACCACCGGGGGCACAGATACGCAGTATTTT.

The CDR3 loop reads CASSDDRGQYF. In DNA form, the CDR3 reads TGTGCCAGCAGCGATGACAGGGGCCAGTACTTC. V is TRBV2 and J is TRBJ2-5, with 8 nucleotides matching TRBD1. The CDR3 extends over 11 amino acids. Germline values: CDR1 SNHLY, CDR2 FYNNEI. Germline trimming cut 6 bases from V and 10 bases from J; bases unmatched to any gene: 4.

The rearrangement links TRBV2 to TRBJ2-7; 8 bases are a match to TRBD1. V lost 8 bases, J lost 4 bases, and 7 bases stayed unmatched. The CDR3 totals 13 residues. Looked up from germline, CDR1 is SNHLY and CDR2 is FYNNEI. For the CDR3, the DNA is TGTGCCAGCTCTTGGGGACAGGCTTACGAGCAGTACTTC. Amino acids: CASSWGQAYEQYF.

The rearrangement uses TRBV5-4 and TRBJ2-2; TRBD2 might be the D (5 bases). The V end was cut by 5 bases, the J end by 6 bases, with 20 bases between. This CDR3 region has 16 residues. Germline CDR1 SGHNT, CDR2 YYREEE (reference sequence). CDR3 DNA: TGTGCCAGCAGATCAGGCGCGGGTCAGCAACCCGGGGAGCTGTTTTTT. Its protein is CASRSGAGQQPGELFF.

The chain links TRBV5-1 to TRBJ2-3; 8 nucleotides align to TRBD1. CDR1 SGHRS and CDR2 YFSETQ come from the germline V gene. This CDR3 region has 14 residues. V was pared by 4 bases and J by 0 bases, with 1 base of the junction left unmatched. The CDR3 reads CASSQGASTDTQYF. CDR3 coding DNA: TGCGCCAGCAGCCAGGGGGCCAGCACAGATACGCAGTATTTT.

This sequence joins TRBV5-4 and TRBJ2-4; TRBD1 aligns across 7 bases. The V segment lost 0 bases and the J segment 6 bases; nucleotides outside the gene matches: 6. The CDR3 runs 15 residues. Looked up from germline, CDR1 is SGHNT and CDR2 is YYREEE (reference sequence). CDR3 nucleotides: TGTGCCAGCAGCTTGGAGGGGGCAGGGAGAAACATTCAGTACTTC. It is translated as CASSLEGAGRNIQYF.

V gene TRBV19 combines with J gene TRBJ2-5; D is unclear. V dropped 3 bases and J dropped 1 base, with 9 bases sitting between them. In germline, CDR1 is LNHDA, CDR2 SQIVND (reference sequence). CDR3 size: 14 residues. For the CDR3, the DNA is TGTGCCAGTAGTATGAGTAACAGCCAAGAGACCCAGTACTTC. As protein: CASSMSNSQETQYF.

The chain links TRBV19 to TRBJ2-1; 13 positions agree with TRBD2. The germline gives CDR1 LNHDA, CDR2 SQIVND (reference sequence). The ends lost 4 bases at V and 8 bases at J; junction bases unmatched: 2. The CDR3 spans 14 residues. For the CDR3, the DNA is TGTGCCAGTAGTAGGGGACTAGCGGGATATGAGCAGTTCTTC. It yields the protein CASSRGLAGYEQFF.

This sequence joins TRBV6-6 and TRBJ1-6, with 8 bases matching TRBD1. V gave up 2 bases and J gave up 6 bases; unmatched junction bases: 3. The CDR3 totals 15 residues. CDR1 is MNHNY and CDR2 is SVGAGI in the germline V gene (reference sequence). The DNA for the CDR3 is TGTGCCAGCAGTTACGACAGGGGTGGTAATTCACCCCTCCACTTT. Its translation is CASSYDRGGNSPLHF.

CDR3 residues: CAIRGTDDYGYTF. The CDR3 DNA sequence: TGTGCCATCAGGGGGACAGACGACTATGGCTACACCTTC. The rearrangement joins TRBV10-3 to TRBJ1-2; 7 positions match TRBD1. The CDR3 sequence is 13 residues long. CDR1 is ENHRY and CDR2 is SYGVKD in the germline V gene. V lost 6 bases and J lost 3; bases outside the gene matches: 4.

The gene calls are TRBV7-8 and TRBJ2-1, with TRBD1 matching 8 bases. J gave up 5 bases and V 4 bases, and 7 bases lay outside the gene matches. This CDR3 comprises 15 residues. Germline V gene lookup returns CDR1 SGHVS and CDR2 FQNEAQ. CDR3 protein: CASSYRDRSNNEQFF. In nucleotides, the CDR3 is TGTGCCAGCAGCTACCGGGACAGGTCCAACAATGAGCAGTTCTTC.

This chain connects TRBV18 to TRBJ2-7; TRBD2 agrees at 14 bases. Germline V gene data show CDR1 as KGHSH and CDR2 as LQKENI. This CDR3 region has 20 residues. The V segment lost 1 base and the J segment 4 bases; nucleotides outside the gene matches: 15. CDR3 region: CASSPLFLGLAGGLTYEQYF. CDR3 bases: TGTGCCAGCTCACCACTCTTCCTCGGACTAGCGGGGGGCCTCACTTACGAGCAGTACTTC.

CDR3 nucleotide sequence: TGCGCCAGCACGGACAGGCCGAACACTGAAGCTTTCTTT. This gives the protein CASTDRPNTEAFF. This sequence joins TRBV10-1 and TRBJ1-1, with 7 bases aligning to TRBD1. The CDR3 has 13 residues. With V trimmed by 7 bases and J by 1 base, 3 bases remained unmatched. Germline V lookup: CDR1 WNHNN, CDR2 SYGVQD (reference sequence).

The V call is TRBV5-4, the J call TRBJ2-3; 13 bases align to TRBD2. The germline CDR1 and CDR2 sequences are SGHNT and YYREEE (reference sequence). V shed 4 bases and J 3 bases; nucleotides not matched to a gene: 8. The CDR3 totals 17 residues. CDR3 residues: CASSPGLAGLVTDTQYF. The DNA for the CDR3 is TGTGCCAGCAGCCCGGGACTAGCGGGGTTGGTAACAGATACGCAGTATTTT.

The CDR3 sequence is CASGLAGGSTDTQYF. CDR3 DNA: TGTGCTAGTGGTCTAGCGGGGGGAAGCACAGATACGCAGTATTTT. This chain links TRBV12-5 with TRBJ2-3; TRBD2 matches 11 bases. The ends lost 5 bases at V and 0 bases at J; junction bases unmatched: 1. Germline V gene data show CDR1 as LGHNT and CDR2 as FRNRAP. There are 15 residues in the CDR3.

The rearrangement uses TRBV28 and TRBJ1-2; a possible D gene is TRBD1 (5 bases). The CDR3 has 14 amino acids. Deletions cut 6 bases from V and 2 bases from J, with 13 bases between. Germline V gene sequence: CDR1 MDHEN, CDR2 SYDVKM. CDR3 nucleotide sequence: TGTGCCAGCAGGGCAGGGCCTCCAAACTATGGCTACACCTTC. Its protein product is CASRAGPPNYGYTF.

The CDR3, as DNA: TGTGCCAGCAGCCAAGTTAGGCAGGGGGCCGATCCCGGGGAGCAGTACTTC. Translation: CASSQVRQGADPGEQYF. The chain employs TRBV4-2 and TRBJ2-7; TRBD1 aligns across 8 bases. CDR1 and CDR2 (germline): LGHNA, YNFKEQ. The CDR3 sequence is 17 residues long. The trim removed 1 base at V and 7 bases at J, leaving 15 bases unmatched.

CDR3 sequence (DNA): TGTGCCTGGAGGCCGGACAGGGGGCGCGTTGACAATCAGCCCCAGCATTTT. Its translation: CAWRPDRGRVDNQPQHF. The chain recombines TRBV30 with TRBJ1-5, with TRBD1 identical over 11 bases. There are 17 residues in the CDR3. Trimming at V came to 3 bases and at J to 3 bases, leaving 10 bases not matched to a gene. The V gene's germline CDR1 is GTSNPN and CDR2 SVGIG (reference sequence).

The rearrangement joins TRBV19 to TRBJ1-2, with TRBD1 as a possible D gene (6 bases). Germline V gives CDR1 LNHDA, CDR2 SQIVND (reference sequence). The CDR3 has 12 amino acids. Trimming pared 8 bases from V and 4 bases from J, leaving 11 bases between. This CDR3 reads CASSDRPYGYTF. The CDR3 DNA reads as TGTGCCAGTTCGGACAGACCCTATGGCTACACCTTC.

The chain links TRBV18 to TRBJ1-3; D not certain. The CDR3 contains 13 residues. Germline V gene lookup returns CDR1 KGHSH and CDR2 LQKENI. The germline V and J ends were trimmed by 4 bases and 4 bases, with 8 bases remaining between them. Here the CDR3 DNA reads TGTGCCAGCTCACGCGAACCGGGAAACACCATATATTTT. Translated: CASSREPGNTIYF.

This sequence joins TRBV29-1 and TRBJ2-7; 11 bases are shared with TRBD1. J lost 3 bases, V lost 5 bases, and 12 bases had no gene match. CDR1 SQVTM and CDR2 ANQGSEA come from the germline V gene. CDR3 length: 16 residues. The chain's CDR3 is CSVIGQGAKPNYEQYF. CDR3 sequence (DNA): TGCAGCGTTATAGGACAGGGGGCAAAGCCCAACTACGAGCAGTACTTC.

This chain joins TRBV7-9 and TRBJ1-5; D gene unclear. The CDR3 consists of 15 residues. Trimming took off 0 bases at V and 7 bases at J, with 13 bases between the two ends. The germline gives CDR1 SEHNR, CDR2 FQNEAQ (reference sequence). CDR3 bases: TGTGCCAGCAGCTTAGCGCCGATTGGGGAGCAGCCCCAGCATTTT. Amino acid sequence: CASSLAPIGEQPQHF.

This chain uses TRBV6-6 with TRBJ1-5, with D possibly being TRBD1 (6 bases). CDR3 length: 16 residues. CDR1 and CDR2 from the germline V gene are MNHNY and SVGAGI (reference sequence). V was pared by 2 bases and J by 0 bases, with 11 bases between. The CDR3 spells CASSYLDRLSNQPQHF. Here the CDR3 DNA reads TGTGCCAGCAGTTACCTTGACAGGCTTAGCAATCAGCCCCAGCATTTT.

The J gene is TRBJ2-1, the V gene TRBV19, with unresolved D. V shed 6 bases and J shed 8 bases, with 14 bases lying between them. Germline V CDR1 and CDR2: LNHDA, SQIVND (reference sequence). The CDR3 extends over 13 amino acids. The CDR3 reads CASSGFGWDEQFF. For the CDR3, the DNA is TGTGCCAGTAGCGGGTTTGGGTGGGATGAGCAGTTCTTC.

V usage is TRBV5-6 and J usage is TRBJ2-4, with a tentative D call TRBD2 (6 bases). V was shortened by 0 bases and J by 4 bases, with 14 bases between the two germline ends. From germline, CDR1 is SGHDT and CDR2 YYEEEE. CDR3 size: 16 residues. CDR3 in amino acids: CASSLETGLGKNIQYF. CDR3 nucleotides: TGTGCCAGCAGCTTGGAAACGGGACTGGGGAAAAACATTCAGTACTTC.

The rearrangement joins TRBV6-5 to TRBJ1-1; the D is unclear. V was pared by 2 bases and J by 0 bases, with 7 bases between. Germline CDR1 and CDR2: MNHEY and SVGAGI. The CDR3 sequence is 14 residues long. The CDR3 protein is CASSYGPLNTEAFF. CDR3 nucleotides: TGTGCCAGCAGTTACGGGCCGTTGAACACTGAAGCTTTCTTT.